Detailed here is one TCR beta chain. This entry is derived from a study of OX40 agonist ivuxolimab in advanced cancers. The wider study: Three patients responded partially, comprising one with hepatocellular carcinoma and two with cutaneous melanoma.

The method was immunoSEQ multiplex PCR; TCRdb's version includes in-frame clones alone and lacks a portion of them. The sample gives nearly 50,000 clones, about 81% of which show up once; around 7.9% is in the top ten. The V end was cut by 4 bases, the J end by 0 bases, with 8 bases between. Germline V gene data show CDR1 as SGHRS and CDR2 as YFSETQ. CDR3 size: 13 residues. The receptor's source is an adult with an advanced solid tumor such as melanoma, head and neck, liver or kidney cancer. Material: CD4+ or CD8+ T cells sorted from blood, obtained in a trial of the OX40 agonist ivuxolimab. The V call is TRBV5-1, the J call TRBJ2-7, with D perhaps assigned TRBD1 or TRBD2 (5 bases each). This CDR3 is CASSEGSSYEQYF. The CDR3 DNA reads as TGCGCCAGCAGCGAGGGGAGCTCCTACGAGCAGTACTTC.